The rows below give T cell receptor beta chains drawn from one sample of a study of blood T cell repertoires in COVID-19. Profiled with immunoSEQ multiplex PCR; TCRdb holds only in-frame clones, not every one. The top ten hold roughly a tenth of the sample, which has approximately 130,000 clones, around three quarters seen once. Sequences were obtained from peripheral blood. These receptors were taken from a human donor in a cohort sampled during active COVID-19. Both conserved end residues are part of each CDR3. D genes are given only for firm matches. The size field is filled for only some rows; it gives once, few, many or a size class.

CDR3	DNA	size	J	V	D
CASAPGGRGEQFF	TGTGCCAGCGCCCCGGGGGGTCGGGGTGAGCAGTTCTTC	once	TRBJ2-1	TRBV7-6	TRBD2
CASSLDRGSDTEAFF	TGTGCCAGCTCACTGGACAGGGGATCTGACACTGAAGCTTTCTTT	-	TRBJ1-1	TRBV18	TRBD1
CASSTGRAYEQYF	TGTGCCAGCAGCACAGGGAGAGCCTACGAGCAGTACTTC	few	TRBJ2-7	TRBV5-8	-
CASSSPQGRVNTEAFF	TGTGCCAGTAGCTCACCTCAGGGGAGGGTTAACACTGAAGCTTTCTTT	-	TRBJ1-1	TRBV19	-
CASSPGAGTNEQFF	TGTGCCAGCAGCCCTGGGGCAGGGACAAATGAGCAGTTCTTC	-	TRBJ2-1	TRBV5-5	-
CASSVGAFGYTF	TGTGCCAGCAGTGTAGGGGCATTTGGCTACACCTTC	-	TRBJ1-2	TRBV25-1	-
CASSPGGGDRTDTQYF	TGTGCCAGCAGCCCAGGGGGCGGGGACCGCACAGATACGCAGTATTTT	-	TRBJ2-3	TRBV9	TRBD1
CASSFKVSGSGANVLTF	TGCGCCAGCAGCTTTAAGGTATCGGGCTCTGGGGCCAACGTCCTGACTTTC	few	TRBJ2-6	TRBV5-1	-
CASSSPGGRTEAFF	TGTGCCAGCAGTTCGCCAGGGGGGCGGACTGAAGCTTTCTTT	-	TRBJ1-1	TRBV6-5	TRBD1
CASRFTPYERAFF	TGTGCCAGCAGATTTACTCCCTACGAGCGGGCTTTCTTT	few	TRBJ1-1	TRBV2	-
CASSLASRAPEAFF	TGTGCCAGCAGCTTAGCTAGCAGGGCCCCTGAAGCTTTCTTT	-	TRBJ1-1	TRBV7-9	-
CASSQVGGARQGRTYEQYF	TGTGCCAGCAGCCAAGTGGGAGGCGCCAGACAGGGTCGGACCTACGAGCAGTACTTC	-	TRBJ2-7	TRBV3-1/TRBV3-2	-
CASNPLGGSSYEQYF	TGTGCCAGCAACCCCCTGGGGGGGTCTTCCTACGAGCAGTACTTC	-	TRBJ2-7	TRBV6-5	TRBD2
CASSQGQANYEQYF	TGTGCCAGCAGCCAAGGGCAGGCGAACTACGAGCAGTACTTC	-	TRBJ2-7	TRBV4-2	-
CAIPGPAGTEAFF	TGTGCCATACCCGGGCCGGCAGGGACTGAAGCTTTCTTT	-	TRBJ1-1	TRBV28	-
CASSSAIQGPEGYTF	TGTGCCAGCAGCTCCGCTATACAGGGGCCCGAGGGCTACACCTTC	-	TRBJ1-2	TRBV13	TRBD1
CASSEGSGQETQYF	TGTGCCAGCAGTGAGGGGAGTGGTCAAGAGACCCAGTACTTC	-	TRBJ2-5	TRBV2	-
CASRKGPATNEKLFF	TGTGCCAGTAGGAAGGGGCCTGCAACTAATGAAAAACTGTTTTTT	-	TRBJ1-4	TRBV19	-
CASSLRRAGGNTIYF	TGTGCCAGCAGCTTGCGTAGGGCAGGGGGAAACACCATATATTTT	-	TRBJ1-3	TRBV5-4	-
CASRFRGGRGYEQYF	TGTGCCAGTAGGTTTCGAGGAGGGAGGGGATACGAGCAGTACTTC	-	TRBJ2-7	TRBV28	TRBD2
CASSPIPGEAFF	TGCGCCAGCAGTCCCATTCCAGGTGAAGCTTTCTTT	few	TRBJ1-1	TRBV23-1	-
CASSNGQVATNEKLFF	TGTGCCAGTAGCAACGGACAGGTTGCAACTAATGAAAAACTGTTTTTT	-	TRBJ1-4	TRBV19	TRBD1
CASSLNSLNEKLFF	TGTGCCAGCAGTTTGAACAGCCTTAATGAAAAACTGTTTTTT	once	TRBJ1-4	TRBV27	-
CASSATHGGEETQYF	TGCGCCAGCAGCGCCACCCACGGCGGGGAGGAGACCCAGTACTTC	-	TRBJ2-5	TRBV5-1	-
CASSYSQGAGEKLFF	TGTGCCAGCAGTTACTCACAGGGGGCCGGTGAAAAACTGTTTTTT	-	TRBJ1-4	TRBV6-5	TRBD1
CASSMDRDNEKLFF	TGTGCCAGCAGTATGGACAGGGATAATGAAAAACTGTTTTTT	once	TRBJ1-4	TRBV6-5	TRBD1
CASSSRQGRTGELFF	TGCGCCAGCAGCTCTCGACAGGGGAGAACCGGGGAGCTGTTTTTT	-	TRBJ2-2	TRBV5-1	TRBD1